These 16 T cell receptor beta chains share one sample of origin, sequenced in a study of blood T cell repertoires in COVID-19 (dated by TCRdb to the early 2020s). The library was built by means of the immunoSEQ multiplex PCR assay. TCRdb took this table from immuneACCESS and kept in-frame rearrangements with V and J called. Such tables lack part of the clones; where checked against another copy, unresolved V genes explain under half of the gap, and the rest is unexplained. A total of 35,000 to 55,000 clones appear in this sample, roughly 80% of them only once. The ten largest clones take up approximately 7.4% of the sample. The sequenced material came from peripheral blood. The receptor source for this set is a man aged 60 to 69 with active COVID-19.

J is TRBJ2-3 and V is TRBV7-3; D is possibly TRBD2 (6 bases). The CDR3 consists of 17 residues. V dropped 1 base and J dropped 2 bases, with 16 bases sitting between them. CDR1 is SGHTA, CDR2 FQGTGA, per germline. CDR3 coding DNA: TGTGCCAGCAGCTTAAAGTTGGCGGGGCCCATCACAGATACGCAGTATTTT. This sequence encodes CASSLKLAGPITDTQYF.

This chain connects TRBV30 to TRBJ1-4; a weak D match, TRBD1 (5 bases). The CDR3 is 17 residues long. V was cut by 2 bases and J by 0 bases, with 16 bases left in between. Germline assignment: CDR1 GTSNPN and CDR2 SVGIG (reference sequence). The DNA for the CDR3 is TGTGCCTGGAGTCGGGGGGTGCGAGGTTCAACTAATGAAAAACTGTTTTTT. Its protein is CAWSRGVRGSTNEKLFF.

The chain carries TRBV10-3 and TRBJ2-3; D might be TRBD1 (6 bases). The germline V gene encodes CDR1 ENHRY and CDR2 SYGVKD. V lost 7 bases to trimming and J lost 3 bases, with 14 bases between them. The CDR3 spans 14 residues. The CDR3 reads CAITSPGDTDTQYF. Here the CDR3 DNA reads TGTGCCATCACGTCGCCAGGGGATACAGATACGCAGTATTTT.

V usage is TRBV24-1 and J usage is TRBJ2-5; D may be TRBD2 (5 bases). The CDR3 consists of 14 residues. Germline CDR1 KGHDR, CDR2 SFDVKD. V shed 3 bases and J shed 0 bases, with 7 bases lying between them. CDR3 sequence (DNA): TGTGCCACCAGTGATCGAGGGTACCAAGAGACCCAGTACTTC. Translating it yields CATSDRGYQETQYF.

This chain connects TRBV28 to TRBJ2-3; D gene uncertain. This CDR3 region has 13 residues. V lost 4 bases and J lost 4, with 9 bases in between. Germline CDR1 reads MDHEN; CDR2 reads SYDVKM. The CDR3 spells CASSSNSPDTQYF. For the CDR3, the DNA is TGTGCCAGCAGTTCCAACAGTCCAGATACGCAGTATTTT.

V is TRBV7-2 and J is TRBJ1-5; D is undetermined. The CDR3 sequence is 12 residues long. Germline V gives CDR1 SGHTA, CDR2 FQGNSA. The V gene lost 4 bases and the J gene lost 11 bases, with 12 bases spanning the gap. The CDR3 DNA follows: TGTGCCAGCAGCTCCCCGCCGGGGACCCAGCATTTT. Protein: CASSSPPGTQHF.

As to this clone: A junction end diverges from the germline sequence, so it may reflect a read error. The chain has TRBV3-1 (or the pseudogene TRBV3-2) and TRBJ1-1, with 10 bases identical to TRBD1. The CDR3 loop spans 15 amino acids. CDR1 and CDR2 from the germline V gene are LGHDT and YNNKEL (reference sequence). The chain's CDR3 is CASSPRQGANAEAFF. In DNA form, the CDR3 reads TGTGCCAGCAGCCCCAGACAGGGGGCGAACGCTGAAGCTTTCTTT.

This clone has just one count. The CDR3 here is CASSLLAGTGNEQFF. CDR3 nucleotides: TGTGCCAGCAGTCTCCTAGCGGGCACGGGCAATGAGCAGTTCTTC. The chain recombines TRBV2 with TRBJ2-1; 8 nucleotides match TRBD2. Per germline, CDR1 SNHLY and CDR2 FYNNEI. This CDR3 contains 15 residues. With V trimmed by 5 bases and J by 6 bases, 9 bases remained unmatched.

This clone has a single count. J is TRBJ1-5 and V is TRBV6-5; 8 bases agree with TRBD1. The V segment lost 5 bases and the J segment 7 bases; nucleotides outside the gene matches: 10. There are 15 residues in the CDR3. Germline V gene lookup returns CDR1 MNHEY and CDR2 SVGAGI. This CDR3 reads CASSPTTGEGQPQHF. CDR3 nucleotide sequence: TGTGCCAGCAGTCCCACGACAGGGGAAGGCCAGCCCCAGCATTTT.

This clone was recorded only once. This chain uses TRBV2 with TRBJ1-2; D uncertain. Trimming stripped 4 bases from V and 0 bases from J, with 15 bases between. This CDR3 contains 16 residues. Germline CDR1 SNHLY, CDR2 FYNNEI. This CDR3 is CASSAIDELTNYGYTF. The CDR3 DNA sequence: TGTGCCAGCAGTGCTATCGATGAGCTCACTAACTATGGCTACACCTTC.

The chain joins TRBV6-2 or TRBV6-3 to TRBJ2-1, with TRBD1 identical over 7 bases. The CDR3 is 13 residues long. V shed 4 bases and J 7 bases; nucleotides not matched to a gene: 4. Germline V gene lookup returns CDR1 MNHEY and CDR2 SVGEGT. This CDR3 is CASSSGQRNEQFF. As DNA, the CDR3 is TGTGCCAGCAGTTCGGGACAGAGAAATGAGCAGTTCTTC.

The CDR3 protein is CATSGPYDIPGRSRYEQYF. The CDR3, as DNA: TGTGCCACCAGCGGCCCCTATGACATTCCAGGGAGGTCGCGCTACGAGCAGTACTTC. The rearrangement uses TRBV15 and TRBJ2-7; weak D call: TRBD2 (6 bases). Germline CDR1 LNHNV, CDR2 YYDKDF (reference sequence). Trimming shortened V by 5 bases and J by 3 bases, and 29 bases separated the two germline ends. The CDR3 length is 19 residues.

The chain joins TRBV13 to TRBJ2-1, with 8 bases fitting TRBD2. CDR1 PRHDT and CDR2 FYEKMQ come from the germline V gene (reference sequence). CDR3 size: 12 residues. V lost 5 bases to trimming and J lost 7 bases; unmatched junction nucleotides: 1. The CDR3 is CASSPGGNEQFF. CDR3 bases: TGTGCCAGCAGCCCGGGGGGGAATGAGCAGTTCTTC.

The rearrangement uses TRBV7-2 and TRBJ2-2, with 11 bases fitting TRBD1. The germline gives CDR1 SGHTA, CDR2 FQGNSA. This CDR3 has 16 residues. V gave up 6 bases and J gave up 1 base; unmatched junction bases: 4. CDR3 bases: TGTGCCAGCAGGGGACAGGGGGAGTTGAACACCGGGGAGCTGTTTTTT. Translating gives CASRGQGELNTGELFF.

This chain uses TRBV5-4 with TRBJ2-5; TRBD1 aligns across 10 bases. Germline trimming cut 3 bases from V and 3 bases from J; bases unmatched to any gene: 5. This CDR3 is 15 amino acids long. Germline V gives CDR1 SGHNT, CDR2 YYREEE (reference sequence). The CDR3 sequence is CASSSSGTGEETQYF. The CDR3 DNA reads TGTGCCAGCAGCTCCTCCGGGACAGGGGAAGAGACCCAGTACTTC.

CDR3 in DNA: TGTGCCAGCAGCCCTCTACGCGGGGGCCCCACGGGCGAGCAGTACTTC. It encodes CASSPLRGGPTGEQYF. The rearrangement uses TRBV14 and TRBJ2-7, with D possibly TRBD2 on 7 matching bases. Germline assignment: CDR1 SGHDN and CDR2 FVKESK. V gave up 4 bases and J gave up 6 bases, with 22 bases separating them. The CDR3 runs 16 residues.